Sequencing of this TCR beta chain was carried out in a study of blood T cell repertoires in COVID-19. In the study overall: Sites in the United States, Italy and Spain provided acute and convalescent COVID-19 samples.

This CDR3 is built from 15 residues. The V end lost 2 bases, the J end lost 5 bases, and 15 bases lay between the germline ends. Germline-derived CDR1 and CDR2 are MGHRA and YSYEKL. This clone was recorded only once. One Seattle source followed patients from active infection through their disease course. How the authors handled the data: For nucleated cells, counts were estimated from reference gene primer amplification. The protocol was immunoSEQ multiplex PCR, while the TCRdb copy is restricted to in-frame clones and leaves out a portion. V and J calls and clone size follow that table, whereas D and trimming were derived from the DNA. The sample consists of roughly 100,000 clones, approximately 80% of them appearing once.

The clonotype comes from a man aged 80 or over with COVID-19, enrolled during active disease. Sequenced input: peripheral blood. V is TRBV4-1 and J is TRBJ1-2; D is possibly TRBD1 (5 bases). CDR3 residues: CASSQSERGWYGYTF. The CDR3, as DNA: TGCGCCAGCAGCCAATCCGAGCGGGGGTGGTATGGCTACACCTTC.